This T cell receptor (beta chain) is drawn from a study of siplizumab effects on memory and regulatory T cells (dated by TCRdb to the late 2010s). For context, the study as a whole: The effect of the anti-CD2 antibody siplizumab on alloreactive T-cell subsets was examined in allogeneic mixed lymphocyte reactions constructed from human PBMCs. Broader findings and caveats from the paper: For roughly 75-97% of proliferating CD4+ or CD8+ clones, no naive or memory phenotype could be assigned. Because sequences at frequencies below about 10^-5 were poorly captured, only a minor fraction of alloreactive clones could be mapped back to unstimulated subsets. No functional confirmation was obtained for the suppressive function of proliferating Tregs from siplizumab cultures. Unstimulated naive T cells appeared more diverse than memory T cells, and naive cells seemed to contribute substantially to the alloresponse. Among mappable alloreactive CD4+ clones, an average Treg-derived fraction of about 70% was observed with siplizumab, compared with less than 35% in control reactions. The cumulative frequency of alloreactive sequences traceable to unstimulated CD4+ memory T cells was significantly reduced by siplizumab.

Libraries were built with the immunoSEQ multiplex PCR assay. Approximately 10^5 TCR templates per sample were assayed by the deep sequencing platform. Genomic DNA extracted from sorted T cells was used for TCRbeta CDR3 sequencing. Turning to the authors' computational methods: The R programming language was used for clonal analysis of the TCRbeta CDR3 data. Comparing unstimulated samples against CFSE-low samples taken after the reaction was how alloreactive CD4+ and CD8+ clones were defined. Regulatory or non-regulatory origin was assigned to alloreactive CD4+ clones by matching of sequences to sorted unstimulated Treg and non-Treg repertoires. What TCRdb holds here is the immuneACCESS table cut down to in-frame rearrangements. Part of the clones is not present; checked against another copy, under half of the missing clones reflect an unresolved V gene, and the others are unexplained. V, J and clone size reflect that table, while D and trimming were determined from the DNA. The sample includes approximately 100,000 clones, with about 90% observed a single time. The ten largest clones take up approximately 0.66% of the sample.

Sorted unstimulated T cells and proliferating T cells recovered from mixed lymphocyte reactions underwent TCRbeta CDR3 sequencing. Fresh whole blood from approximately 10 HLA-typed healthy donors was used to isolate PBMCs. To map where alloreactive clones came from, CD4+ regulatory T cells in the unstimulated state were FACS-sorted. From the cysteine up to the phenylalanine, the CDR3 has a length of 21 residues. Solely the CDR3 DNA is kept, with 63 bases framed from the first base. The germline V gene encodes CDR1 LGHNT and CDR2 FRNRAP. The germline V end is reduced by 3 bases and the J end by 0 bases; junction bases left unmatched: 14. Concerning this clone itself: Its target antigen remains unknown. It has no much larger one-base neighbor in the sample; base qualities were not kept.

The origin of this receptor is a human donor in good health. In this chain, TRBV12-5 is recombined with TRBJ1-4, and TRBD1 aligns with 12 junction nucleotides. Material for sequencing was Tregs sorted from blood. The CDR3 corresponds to CASGLVPGQGALNATNEKLFF. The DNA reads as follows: TGTGCTAGTGGTTTAGTGCCGGGACAGGGGGCCCTAAATGCAACTAATGAAAAACTGTTTTTT.